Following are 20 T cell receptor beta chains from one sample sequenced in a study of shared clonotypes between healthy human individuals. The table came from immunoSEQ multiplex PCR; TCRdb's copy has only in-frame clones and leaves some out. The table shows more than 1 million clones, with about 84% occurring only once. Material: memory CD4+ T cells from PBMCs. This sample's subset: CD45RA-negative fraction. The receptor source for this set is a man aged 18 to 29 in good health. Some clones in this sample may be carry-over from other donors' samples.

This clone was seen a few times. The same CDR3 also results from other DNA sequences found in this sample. The CDR3: CASSLTPGYGYTF. The CDR3 coding sequence is TGTGCCAGCAGTTTGACCCCAGGGTATGGCTACACCTTC. The chain combines TRBV27 with TRBJ1-2; D may be TRBD1 (5 bases). This CDR3 has 13 residues. Trimming removed 3 bases at V and 5 bases at J, with 10 bases between. Per the germline V gene, CDR1 is MNHEY and CDR2 is SMNVEV (reference sequence).

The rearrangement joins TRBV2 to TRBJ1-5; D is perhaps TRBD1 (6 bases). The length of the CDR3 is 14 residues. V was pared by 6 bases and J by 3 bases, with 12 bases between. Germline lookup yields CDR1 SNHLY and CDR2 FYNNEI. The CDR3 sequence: CASSRQAVNQPQHF. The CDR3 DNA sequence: TGTGCCAGCAGCCGACAGGCGGTCAATCAGCCCCAGCATTTT.

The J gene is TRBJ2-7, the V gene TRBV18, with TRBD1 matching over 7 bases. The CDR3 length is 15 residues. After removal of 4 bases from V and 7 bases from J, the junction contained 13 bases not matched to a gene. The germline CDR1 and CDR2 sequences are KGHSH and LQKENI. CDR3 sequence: CASSRGLGGFGEQYF. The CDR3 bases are TGTGCCAGCTCACGAGGTTTAGGGGGCTTCGGGGAGCAGTACTTC.

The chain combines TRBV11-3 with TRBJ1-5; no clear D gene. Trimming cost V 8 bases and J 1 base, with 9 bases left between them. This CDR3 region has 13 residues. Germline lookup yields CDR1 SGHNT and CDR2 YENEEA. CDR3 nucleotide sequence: TGTGCCAGCGGGGTGGGCAGCAATCAGCCCCAGCATTTT. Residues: CASGVGSNQPQHF.

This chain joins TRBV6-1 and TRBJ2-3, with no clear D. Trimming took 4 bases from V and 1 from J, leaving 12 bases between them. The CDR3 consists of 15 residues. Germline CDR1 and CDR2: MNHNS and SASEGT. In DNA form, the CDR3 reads TGTGCCAGCAGTGCTCGAGCGCTGGGCACAGATACGCAGTATTTT. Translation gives CASSARALGTDTQYF.

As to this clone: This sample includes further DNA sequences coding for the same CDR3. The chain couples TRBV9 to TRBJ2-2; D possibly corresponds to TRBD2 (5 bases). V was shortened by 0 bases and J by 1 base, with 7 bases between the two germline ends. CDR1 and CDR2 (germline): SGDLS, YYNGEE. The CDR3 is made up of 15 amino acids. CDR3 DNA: TGTGCCAGCAGCGTAGAAGGGAGGAACACCGGGGAGCTGTTTTTT. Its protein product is CASSVEGRNTGELFF.

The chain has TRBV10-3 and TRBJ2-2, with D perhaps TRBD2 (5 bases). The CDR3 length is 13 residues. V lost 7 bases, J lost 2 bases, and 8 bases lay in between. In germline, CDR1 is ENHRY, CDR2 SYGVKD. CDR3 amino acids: CAITGKNTGELFF. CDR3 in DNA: TGTGCCATCACGGGGAAAAACACCGGGGAGCTGTTTTTT.

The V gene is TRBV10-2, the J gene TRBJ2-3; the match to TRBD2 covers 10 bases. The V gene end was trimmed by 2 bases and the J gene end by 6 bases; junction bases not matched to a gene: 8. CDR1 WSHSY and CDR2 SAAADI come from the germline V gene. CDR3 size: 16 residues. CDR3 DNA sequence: TGCGCCAGCAGTGAGCCGACTAGCGGGTCGTCCGATACGCAGTATTTT. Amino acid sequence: CASSEPTSGSSDTQYF.

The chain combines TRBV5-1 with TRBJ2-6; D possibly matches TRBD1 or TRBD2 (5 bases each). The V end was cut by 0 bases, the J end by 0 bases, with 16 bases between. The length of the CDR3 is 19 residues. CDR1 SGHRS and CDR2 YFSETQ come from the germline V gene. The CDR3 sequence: CASSLELRDGPSGANVLTF. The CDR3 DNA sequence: TGCGCCAGCAGCTTGGAGCTCCGGGACGGTCCCTCTGGGGCCAACGTCCTGACTTTC.

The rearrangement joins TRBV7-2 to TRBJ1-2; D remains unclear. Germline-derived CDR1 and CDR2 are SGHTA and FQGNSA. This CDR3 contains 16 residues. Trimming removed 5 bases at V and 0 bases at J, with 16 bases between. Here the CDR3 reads CASSPTYGSANYGYTF. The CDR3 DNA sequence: TGTGCCAGCAGCCCCACCTACGGATCAGCTAACTATGGCTACACCTTC.

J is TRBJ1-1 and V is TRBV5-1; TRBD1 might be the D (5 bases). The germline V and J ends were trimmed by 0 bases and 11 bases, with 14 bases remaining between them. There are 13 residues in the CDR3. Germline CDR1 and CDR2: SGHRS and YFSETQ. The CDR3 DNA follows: TGCGCCAGCAGCTTGGATGGGGGAAGGACGGCTTTCTTT. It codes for CASSLDGGRTAFF.

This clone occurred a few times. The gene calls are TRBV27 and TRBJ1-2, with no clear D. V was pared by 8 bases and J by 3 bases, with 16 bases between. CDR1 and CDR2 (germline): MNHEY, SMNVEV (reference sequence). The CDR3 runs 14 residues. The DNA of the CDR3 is TGTGCCAGCTCCCGGACCCCGGCGGACTATGGCTACACCTTC. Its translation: CASSRTPADYGYTF.

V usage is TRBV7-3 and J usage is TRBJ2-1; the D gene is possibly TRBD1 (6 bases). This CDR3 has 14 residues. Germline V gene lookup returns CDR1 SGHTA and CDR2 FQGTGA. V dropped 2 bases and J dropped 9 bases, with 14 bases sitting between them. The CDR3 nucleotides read TGTGCCAGCAGCTTATCCAGGGGCGAGAGTGAGCAGTTCTTC. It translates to CASSLSRGESEQFF.

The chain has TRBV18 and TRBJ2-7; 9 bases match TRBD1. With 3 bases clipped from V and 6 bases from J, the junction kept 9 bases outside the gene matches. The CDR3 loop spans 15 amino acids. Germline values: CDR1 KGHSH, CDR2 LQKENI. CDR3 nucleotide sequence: TGTGCCAGCTCACCGATTGGGACAGGGCAGATCGAGCAGTACTTC. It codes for CASSPIGTGQIEQYF.

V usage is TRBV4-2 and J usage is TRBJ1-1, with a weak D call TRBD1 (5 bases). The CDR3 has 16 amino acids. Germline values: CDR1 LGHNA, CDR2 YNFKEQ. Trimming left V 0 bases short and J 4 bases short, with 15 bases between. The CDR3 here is CASSQEFNAGTTEAFF. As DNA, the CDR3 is TGTGCCAGCAGCCAAGAGTTTAATGCAGGGACCACTGAAGCTTTCTTT.

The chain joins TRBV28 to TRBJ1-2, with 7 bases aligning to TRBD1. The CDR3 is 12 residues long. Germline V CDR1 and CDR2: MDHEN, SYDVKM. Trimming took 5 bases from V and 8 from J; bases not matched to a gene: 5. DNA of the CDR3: TGTGCCAGCAGTCCCTCGACAGGGGGCTACACCTTC. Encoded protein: CASSPSTGGYTF.

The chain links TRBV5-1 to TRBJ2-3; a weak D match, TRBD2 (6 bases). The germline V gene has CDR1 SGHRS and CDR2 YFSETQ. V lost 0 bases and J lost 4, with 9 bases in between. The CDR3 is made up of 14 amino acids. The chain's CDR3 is CASSLGPGADTQYF. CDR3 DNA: TGCGCCAGCAGCTTGGGGCCGGGGGCAGATACGCAGTATTTT. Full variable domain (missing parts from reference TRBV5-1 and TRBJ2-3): KAGVTQTPRYLIKTRGQQVTLSCSPISGHRSVSWYQQTPGQGLQFLFEYFSETQRNKGNFPGRFSGRQFSNSRSEMNVSTLELGDSALYLCASSLGPGADTQYFGPGTRLTVL.

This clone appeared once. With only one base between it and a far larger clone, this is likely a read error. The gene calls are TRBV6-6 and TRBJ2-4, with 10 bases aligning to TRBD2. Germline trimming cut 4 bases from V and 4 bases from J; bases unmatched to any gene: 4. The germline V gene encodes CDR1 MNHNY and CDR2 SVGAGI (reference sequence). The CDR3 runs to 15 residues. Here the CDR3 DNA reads TGTGCCAGCAGTTTAGCGGGAGGTCAGAAAAACATTCAGTACTTC. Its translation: CASSLAGGQKNIQYF.

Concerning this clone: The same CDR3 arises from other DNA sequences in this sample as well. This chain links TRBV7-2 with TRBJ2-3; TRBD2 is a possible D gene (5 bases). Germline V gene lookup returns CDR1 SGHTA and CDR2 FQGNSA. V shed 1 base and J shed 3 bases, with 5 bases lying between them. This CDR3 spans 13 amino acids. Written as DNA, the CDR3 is TGTGCCAGCAGCTTAGGAGGGACAGATACGCAGTATTTT. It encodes CASSLGGTDTQYF.

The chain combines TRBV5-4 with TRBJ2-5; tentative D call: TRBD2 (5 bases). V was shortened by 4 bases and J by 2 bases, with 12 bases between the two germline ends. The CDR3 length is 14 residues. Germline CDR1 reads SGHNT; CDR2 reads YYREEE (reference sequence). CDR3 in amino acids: CASSGVGEQETQYF. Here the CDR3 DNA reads TGTGCCAGCAGCGGGGTCGGGGAGCAAGAGACCCAGTACTTC.